This T cell receptor (beta chain) was sequenced in a study of T cells expressing NK-cell markers. Overall study context: The eight sequenced donors comprised seven who were HCMV-seropositive and one who was seronegative. The study's findings and limits: Four of the donors also had these clonotypes leading their CD3+CD56-NKG2C+ fraction. The study did not resolve the HCMV specificity of expanded NKG2C+ T cell clones.

The CDR3 consists of 16 residues. Per the germline V gene, CDR1 is ENHRY and CDR2 is SYGVKD. With UMIs, 5'RACE template switching was used to make TCR beta cDNA. For each CDR3 protein, TCRdb gives one entry from its re-call of the 5' RACE reads, without DNA. Recorded for this sample: a few hundred thousand distinct CDR3 sequences. A note on this clonotype: Antigen: not known.

The sample comprised blood T cells: a sorted CD56 or NKG2C T cell subset, CD4+ or CD8+ T cells, or bulk PBMC T cells (not recorded which). The TCR comes from a man aged 18 to 30 in good health. The chain links TRBV10-3 to TRBJ2-3; TCRdb indicates TRBD2, and absent DNA this call remains unverified. The CDR3 sequence: CAISGGGTHLTDTQYF.